This is a list of T cell receptor beta chains from one sample in a study of CD8+ T cells in alopecia areata. Generated by immunoSEQ multiplex PCR, the TCRdb table keeps only in-frame clones and is missing some. Altogether 7,500 to 8,000 clones are present, 55% to 70% being singletons, with the ten largest covering 11% to 15%. The input for sequencing was skin, taken at week 0. All receptors derive from a human donor with alopecia areata. Each CDR3 is given with its conserved first and last residue. The D gene is left open where the match is weak. A clone size is listed for some rows: how often the clone was seen (once, few, many), or a class if it is expanded.

.	TRBV4-2	TRBJ2-7	.	CASSQENTGTYEQYF	TGTGCCAGCAGCCAAGAAAACACAGGGACCTACGAGCAGTACTTC
once	TRBV29-1	TRBJ2-3	TRBD1	CSVEAQDRVADTQYF	TGCAGCGTTGAAGCCCAAGACAGGGTTGCAGATACGCAGTATTTT
few	TRBV4-1	TRBJ1-1	.	CASSLNRANTEAFF	TGCGCCAGCAGCCTTAACAGGGCGAACACTGAAGCTTTCTTT
.	TRBV19	TRBJ1-3	.	CASSTFQRGAGNTIYF	TGTGCCAGTAGTACTTTTCAGAGGGGAGCCGGAAACACCATATATTTT
.	TRBV7-2	TRBJ2-7	.	CASSRSLGPDGYEQYF	TGTGCCAGCAGCCGATCTTTGGGCCCCGATGGCTACGAGCAGTACTTC
.	TRBV10-2	TRBJ1-2	TRBD1	CASRQGNGYTF	TGCGCCAGCAGACAGGGGAATGGCTACACCTTC
few	TRBV7-2	TRBJ2-1	.	CASSVGADLYDDEQFF	TGTGCCAGCAGCGTAGGAGCGGATCTGTACGACGATGAGCAGTTCTTC
medium-sized	TRBV5-5	TRBJ2-1	.	CASSVPDDLESQFF	TGTGCCAGCAGCGTCCCCGACGATCTAGAATCCCAGTTCTTC
.	TRBV19	TRBJ1-2	.	CASSDQGTGYTF	TGTGCCAGTAGTGACCAGGGGACCGGCTACACCTTC
.	TRBV29-1	TRBJ2-7	.	CSVEVGYYEQYF	TGCAGCGTTGAAGTGGGGTACTACGAGCAGTACTTC
.	TRBV5-1	TRBJ2-7	.	CASSLDSAYEQYF	TGCGCCAGCAGCTTGGACAGTGCCTACGAGCAGTACTTC
few	TRBV5-4	TRBJ1-1	.	CASSSYGRTEAFF	TGTGCCAGCAGCTCGTACGGACGGACTGAAGCTTTCTTT
few	TRBV9	TRBJ2-3	.	CASKGTGSTDTQYF	TGTGCCAGCAAGGGTACAGGGAGTACAGATACGCAGTATTTT
.	TRBV11-2	TRBJ1-1	.	CASSLGVNTEAFF	TGTGCCAGCAGCTTGGGGGTGAACACTGAAGCTTTCTTT
.	TRBV4-1	TRBJ1-2	TRBD1	CASSQQTRGRPPIPLGYTF	TGCGCCAGCAGCCAACAAACCAGGGGGCGCCCCCCCATACCCCTAGGCTACACCTTC